What follows are 9 T cell receptor beta chains derived from one specimen sequenced in a study of cytomegalovirus exposure and HLA in healthy donors. The PCR used 60 Vbeta and 13 Jbeta primers. Generated by immunoSEQ multiplex PCR, the TCRdb table keeps only in-frame clones and is missing some. The top ten clones hold roughly 1.1% of a sample with 150,000 to 200,000 clones, over 60% of them seen once. Sequenced input: PBMCs. Every receptor here comes from a woman aged 40 to 50 in good health and CMV-seronegative.

This rearrangement joins TRBV23-1 to TRBJ1-2; 9 positions match TRBD1. TRBV23-1 is noted as an ORF with a role that remains uncertain. The CDR3 covers 17 residues. Germline trimming cut 0 bases from V and 3 bases from J; bases unmatched to any gene: 8. The CDR3 bases are TGCGCCAGCAGTCAATCAACACAGGGGGCATCTGACTATGGCTACACCTTC. Residues: CASSQSTQGASDYGYTF.

The chain recombines TRBV14 with TRBJ2-1, with TRBD2 matching 10 bases. In germline, CDR1 is SGHDN, CDR2 FVKESK. The ends lost 1 base at V and 9 bases at J; junction bases unmatched: 9. CDR3 length equals 16 residues. CDR3 nucleotides: TGTGCCAGCAGCCAAGGAGCGGGAGGGCCACAAGGTGAGCAGTTCTTC. This codes for CASSQGAGGPQGEQFF.

This sequence joins TRBV29-1 and TRBJ1-1; D possibly corresponds to TRBD1 (6 bases). The CDR3 spans 10 residues. Trimming pared 3 bases from V and 10 bases from J, leaving 9 bases between. The germline V gene has CDR1 SQVTM and CDR2 ANQGSEA. CDR3 in DNA: TGCAGCGTTGATCAGGGGAGAGCTTTCTTT. This codes for CSVDQGRAFF.

The chain is built from TRBV6-5 and TRBJ1-5, with D possibly TRBD1 on 6 matching bases. CDR3 length: 14 amino acids. V was cut by 6 bases and J by 4 bases, with 13 bases left in between. In germline, CDR1 is MNHEY, CDR2 SVGAGI. This CDR3 reads CASRSQGSNQPQHF. Written as DNA, the CDR3 is TGTGCCAGCAGATCCCAGGGGTCTAATCAGCCCCAGCATTTT.

Only one count was recorded for this clone. The V gene is TRBV29-1, the J gene TRBJ1-1, with TRBD1 matching 8 bases. The CDR3 length is 15 residues. Trimming took 6 bases from V and 3 from J; bases not matched to a gene: 12. Germline values: CDR1 SQVTM, CDR2 ANQGSEA. The CDR3 coding sequence is TGCAGCGTGAGGGGGGGGAGGACAGGGTACACTGAAGCTTTCTTT. This gives the protein CSVRGGRTGYTEAFF.

The table lists this clone with many counts. The chain uses TRBV13 and TRBJ2-1; no definite D call. V lost 5 bases and J 6 bases, leaving 14 bases between the germline ends. The CDR3 is made up of 14 amino acids. From germline, CDR1 is PRHDT and CDR2 FYEKMQ (reference sequence). The CDR3 region is CASSASREINEQFF. Written as DNA, the CDR3 is TGTGCCAGCAGCGCATCTCGAGAAATCAATGAGCAGTTCTTC.

This clone was seen more than once but under ten times. This sequence joins TRBV15 and TRBJ2-7; a weak D match, TRBD2 (5 bases). V was trimmed by 0 bases and J by 3 bases, leaving 6 bases between them. CDR3 size: 13 residues. The germline V gene has CDR1 LNHNV and CDR2 YYDKDF (reference sequence). DNA of the CDR3: TGTGCCACCAGCAGAGACCGGGGCTACGAGCAGTACTTC. Its protein is CATSRDRGYEQYF.

The table lists this clone with a count of one. CDR3 sequence (DNA): TGTGCTAGTGAGCAGGGGAGCTCCTACAATGAGCAGTTCTTC. It specifies CASEQGSSYNEQFF. This sequence joins TRBV12-5 and TRBJ2-1; a weak D match, TRBD1 (6 bases). This CDR3 has 14 residues. The V end lost 7 bases, the J end lost 0 bases, and 10 bases lay between the germline ends. Germline V CDR1 and CDR2: LGHNT, FRNRAP.

The CDR3 is CASSPGEGRNYGYTF. The CDR3 bases are TGTGCCAGCAGCCCCGGCGAGGGCAGGAACTATGGCTACACCTTC. The chain couples TRBV11-3 to TRBJ1-2, with D hard to call. This CDR3 is 15 amino acids long. V was clipped by 5 bases and J by 2 bases, with 15 bases between them. CDR1 is SGHNT, CDR2 YENEEA, per germline. Together with reference TRBV11-3 and TRBJ1-2, the CDR3 gives the full variable domain: EAGVVQSPRYKIIEKKQPVAFWCNPISGHNTLYWYLQNLGQGPELLIRYENEEAVDDSQLPKDRFSAERLKGVDSTLKIQPAELGDSAVYLCASSPGEGRNYGYTFGSGTRLTVV.